This TCR beta chain was retrieved from a study of T cells in Graves' hyperthyroidism and ophthalmopathy. This CDR3 region has 11 residues. Trimming took 6 bases from V and 10 from J, leaving 12 bases between them. It was RNA transcripts that yielded the amplified TCR beta CDR3 regions. When the TCR CDR3 underwent first-round RT-PCR, the HTBI primer set was used. TCRdb re-called the multiplex PCR reads through MiXCR, storing one row per CDR3 protein. The table has around 350,000 distinct CDR3 sequences, 25% seen once. There are many counts of this clonotype. The sequenced material came from blood. V gene TRBV12-3 or TRBV12-4 combines with J gene TRBJ1-1, with D perhaps TRBD1 (5 bases). The TCR was taken from a man aged 45-60 years with Graves' hyperthyroidism. The CDR3, as DNA: TGTGCCAGCAGCGAAGGGGTGGTAGCTTTCTTT. Amino acid sequence: CASSEGVVAFF.